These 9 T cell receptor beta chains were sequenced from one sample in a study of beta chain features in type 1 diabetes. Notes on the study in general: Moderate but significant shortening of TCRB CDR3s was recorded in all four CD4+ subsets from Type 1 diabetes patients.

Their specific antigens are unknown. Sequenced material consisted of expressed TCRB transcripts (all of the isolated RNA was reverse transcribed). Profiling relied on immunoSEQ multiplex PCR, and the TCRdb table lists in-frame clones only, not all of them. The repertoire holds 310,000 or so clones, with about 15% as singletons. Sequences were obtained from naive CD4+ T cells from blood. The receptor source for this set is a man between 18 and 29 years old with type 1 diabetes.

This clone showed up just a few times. This CDR3 reads CASSQETSGGAVEETQYF. CDR3 nucleotide sequence: TGCGCCAGCAGCCAAGAGACTAGCGGGGGGGCCGTCGAAGAGACCCAGTACTTC. The chain is built from TRBV4-1 and TRBJ2-5; TRBD2 matches at 14 bases. CDR1 is MGHRA and CDR2 is YSYEKL in the germline V gene. V lost 0 bases to trimming and J lost 3 bases; unmatched junction nucleotides: 6. The CDR3 sequence is 18 residues long.

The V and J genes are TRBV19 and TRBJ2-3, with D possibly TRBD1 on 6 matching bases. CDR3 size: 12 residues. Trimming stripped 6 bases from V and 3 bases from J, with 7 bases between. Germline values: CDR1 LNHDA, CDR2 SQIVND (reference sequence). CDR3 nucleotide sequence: TGTGCCAGTAGACAGGGTACAGATACGCAGTATTTT. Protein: CASRQGTDTQYF. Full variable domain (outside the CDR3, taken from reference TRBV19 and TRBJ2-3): DGGITQSPKYLFRKEGQNVTLSCEQNLNHDAMYWYRQDPGQGLRLIYYSQIVNDFQKGDIAEGYSVSREKKESFPLTVTSAQKNPTAFYLCASRQGTDTQYFGPGTRLTVL.

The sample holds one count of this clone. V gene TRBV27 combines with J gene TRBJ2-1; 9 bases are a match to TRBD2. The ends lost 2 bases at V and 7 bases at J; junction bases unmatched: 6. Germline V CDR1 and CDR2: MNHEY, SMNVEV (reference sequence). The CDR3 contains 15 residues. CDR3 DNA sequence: TGTGCCAGCAGTTTAGTAGCGGGAGTGAGGAATGAGCAGTTCTTC. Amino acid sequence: CASSLVAGVRNEQFF.

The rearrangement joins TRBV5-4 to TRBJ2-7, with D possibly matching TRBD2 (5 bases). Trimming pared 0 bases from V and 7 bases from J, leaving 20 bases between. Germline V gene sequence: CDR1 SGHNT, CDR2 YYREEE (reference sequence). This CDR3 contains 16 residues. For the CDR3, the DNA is TGTGCCAGCAGCTTGGCAGGTATTCGAGGGTTACGAGAGCAGTACTTC. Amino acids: CASSLAGIRGLREQYF.

This CDR3 reads CAISRQGNQPQHF. The CDR3 bases are TGTGCCATCAGTAGACAGGGTAATCAGCCCCAGCATTTT. V usage is TRBV10-3 and J usage is TRBJ1-5; 7 bases line up with TRBD1. Germline V gene data show CDR1 as ENHRY and CDR2 as SYGVKD. V was clipped by 5 bases and J by 4 bases; unmatched bases: 2. The CDR3 extends over 13 amino acids.

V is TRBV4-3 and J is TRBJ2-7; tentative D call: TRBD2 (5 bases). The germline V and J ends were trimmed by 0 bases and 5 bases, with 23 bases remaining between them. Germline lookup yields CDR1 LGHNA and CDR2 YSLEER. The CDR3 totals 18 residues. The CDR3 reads CASSQEGWRKPHRNEQYF. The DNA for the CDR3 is TGCGCCAGCAGCCAAGAAGGATGGAGGAAGCCACATCGTAACGAGCAGTACTTC.

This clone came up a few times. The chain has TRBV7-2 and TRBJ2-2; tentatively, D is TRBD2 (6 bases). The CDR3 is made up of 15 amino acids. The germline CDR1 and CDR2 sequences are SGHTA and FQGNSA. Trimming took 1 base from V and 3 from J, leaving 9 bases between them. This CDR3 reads CASSLGLGDTGELFF. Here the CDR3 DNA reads TGTGCCAGCAGCTTAGGACTAGGGGACACCGGGGAGCTGTTTTTT.

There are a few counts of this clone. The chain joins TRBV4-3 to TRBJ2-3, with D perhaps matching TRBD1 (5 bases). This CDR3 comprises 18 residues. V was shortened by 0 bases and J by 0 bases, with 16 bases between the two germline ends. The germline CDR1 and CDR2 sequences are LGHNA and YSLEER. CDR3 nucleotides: TGCGCCAGCAGCCAAGAAGTCTGGCAGGGTGCTAGCACAGATACGCAGTATTTT. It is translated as CASSQEVWQGASTDTQYF.

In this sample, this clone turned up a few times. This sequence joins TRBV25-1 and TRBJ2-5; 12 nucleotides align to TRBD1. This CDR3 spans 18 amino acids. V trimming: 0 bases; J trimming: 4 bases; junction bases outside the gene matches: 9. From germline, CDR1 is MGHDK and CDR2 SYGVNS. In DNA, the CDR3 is TGTGCCAGCAGTGAATATGGGCCCGGGACAGGGGGCCTAGAGACCCAGTACTTC. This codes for CASSEYGPGTGGLETQYF.